Listed here are 26 T cell receptor beta chains from one sample, sequenced in a study of T cells in Graves' hyperthyroidism and ophthalmopathy. Regions amplified from RNA transcripts were the TCR beta CDR3 regions. HTBI primers were employed in a first-round RT-PCR of the TCR CDR3. A single record per CDR3 protein comes from TCRdb applying MiXCR to the multiplex PCR reads. The sample carries hundreds of thousands of distinct CDR3 sequences, about 14% recorded once. Sample: blood. The receptor source for this set is a woman in her fifties or sixties with Graves' ophthalmopathy.

This clonotype has a count of ten or more. This chain joins TRBV20-1 and TRBJ2-3, with a tentative D call TRBD2 (6 bases). With 1 base removed from V and 1 base from J, the gap between germline ends came to 15 bases. CDR3 length: 16 residues. Germline V gives CDR1 DFQATT, CDR2 SNEGSKA (reference sequence). The CDR3 nucleotides read TGCAGTGCTAGAGGAGGATCTAGCGTGGGCACAGATACGCAGTATTTT. It specifies CSARGGSSVGTDTQYF.

The chain has TRBV20-1 and TRBJ1-5; the match to TRBD1 covers 9 bases. Trimming at V came to 4 bases and at J to 9 bases, leaving 1 base not matched to a gene. The CDR3 loop spans 11 amino acids. The germline V gene has CDR1 DFQATT and CDR2 SNEGSKA (reference sequence). As DNA, the CDR3 is TGCAGTGCTACGGACAGGGGGCCCCAGCATTTT. As protein: CSATDRGPQHF.

This clonotype was observed many times. The J gene is TRBJ2-7, the V gene TRBV18; 9 bases align to TRBD2. The J segment lost 8 bases and the V segment lost 0 bases, leaving 11 bases of the junction unmatched. Germline values: CDR1 KGHSH, CDR2 LQKENI. The CDR3 extends over 16 amino acids. The CDR3 DNA is TGTGCCAGCTCACCACCGGAGGGTGGGCTAGCGGGAAAGCAGTACTTC. Its protein product is CASSPPEGGLAGKQYF.

This clonotype showed up many times. The chain combines TRBV7-2 with TRBJ2-7; 12 nucleotides align to TRBD2. The CDR3 spans 17 residues. Trimming cost V 2 bases and J 4 bases; bases outside gene matches: 9. CDR1 SGHTA and CDR2 FQGNSA come from the germline V gene. CDR3 loop: CASSLYLAGGLSYEQYF. The CDR3 DNA sequence: TGTGCCAGCAGCTTATATCTAGCGGGAGGGCTTTCTTACGAGCAGTACTTC.

This clonotype showed up many times. The CDR3, as DNA: TGTGCCAGCAGCTTAAGAGAAACGTATCAGCCCCAGCATTTT. Translation: CASSLRETYQPQHF. The V gene is TRBV7-8, the J gene TRBJ1-5, with D unresolved. V was pared by 2 bases and J by 5 bases, with 10 bases between. The CDR3 runs 14 residues. Germline lookup yields CDR1 SGHVS and CDR2 FQNEAQ.

This clonotype has ten or more counts. The rearrangement joins TRBV5-1 to TRBJ2-5; D is unresolved. This CDR3 is built from 14 residues. V was pared by 4 bases and J by 2 bases, with 12 bases between. The germline V gene has CDR1 SGHRS and CDR2 YFSETQ. CDR3 in DNA: TGCGCCAGCAGCAGGGATCCCCAACAAGAGACCCAGTACTTC. Its protein product is CASSRDPQQETQYF.

In this sample, this clonotype turned up a few times. The V gene is TRBV5-1, the J gene TRBJ2-7, with D uncertain. The CDR3 spans 14 residues. Trimming left V 4 bases short and J 0 bases short, with 11 bases between. CDR1 is SGHRS and CDR2 is YFSETQ in the germline V gene. CDR3 DNA sequence: TGCGCCAGCAGCAATTGGCTAGGCTCCTACGAGCAGTACTTC. The encoded protein is CASSNWLGSYEQYF.

This clonotype was counted many times. The genes are TRBV28 and TRBJ1-5; possible D gene TRBD1, 5 bases. V gave up 6 bases and J gave up 9 bases, with 21 bases separating them. Germline V gene lookup returns CDR1 MDHEN and CDR2 SYDVKM. This CDR3 has 15 residues. The CDR3 DNA sequence: TGTGCCAGCAGGAGCCGGGACGGAGGTTTAGGGCCCCAGCATTTT. Protein product: CASRSRDGGLGPQHF.

Comment on this clonotype: A junction end diverges from the germline sequence, so it may reflect a read error. DNA for the CDR3: TGCGCCAGCAGCCAAGATAGGGCTGGCTACGCCTTC. This codes for CASSQDRAGYAF. The rearrangement joins TRBV4-1 to TRBJ1-2; no definite D call. The V gene's germline CDR1 is MGHRA and CDR2 YSYEKL. The CDR3 spans 12 residues.

The rearrangement joins TRBV2 to TRBJ2-7, with TRBD2 matching over 13 bases. This CDR3 region has 15 residues. The germline V gene encodes CDR1 SNHLY and CDR2 FYNNEI. J lost 2 bases, V lost 6 bases, and 4 bases had no gene match. The CDR3 sequence is CASRDGLAGAYEQYF. DNA of the CDR3: TGTGCCAGCAGAGACGGACTAGCGGGAGCCTACGAGCAGTACTTC.

This clonotype was seen more than once but under ten times. The rearrangement uses TRBV19 and TRBJ2-1, with 11 bases aligning to TRBD2. Germline-derived CDR1 and CDR2 are LNHDA and SQIVND (reference sequence). The CDR3 totals 14 residues. The V segment lost 9 bases and the J segment 3 bases; nucleotides outside the gene matches: 4. The CDR3 DNA reads TGTGCCAGCCAAGGACTAGCGGGCTACAATGAGCAGTTCTTC. Translated, it gives CASQGLAGYNEQFF. The variable domain in full, completed from reference TRBV19 and TRBJ2-1, reads DGGITQSPKYLFRKEGQNVTLSCEQNLNHDAMYWYRQDPGQGLRLIYYSQIVNDFQKGDIAEGYSVSREKKESFPLTVTSAQKNPTAFYLCASQGLAGYNEQFFGPGTRLTVL.

At least ten counts were recorded for this clonotype. The chain has TRBV11-2 and TRBJ2-3, with a tentative D call TRBD1 (6 bases). This CDR3 is 13 amino acids long. Trimming took 3 bases from V and 4 from J, leaving 8 bases between them. The germline V gene has CDR1 SGHAT and CDR2 FQNNGV. CDR3 protein: CASSLDRADTQYF. The CDR3 region has the DNA TGTGCCAGCAGCTTGGACAGAGCAGATACGCAGTATTTT.

The rearrangement joins TRBV18 to TRBJ2-7; 10 bases match TRBD2. The CDR3 covers 18 residues. V lost 1 base, J lost 4 bases, and 13 bases stayed unmatched. Germline V lookup: CDR1 KGHSH, CDR2 LQKENI. CDR3 sequence (DNA): TGTGCCAGCTCACCACGTAGGACTAGCGGTTCTTCCTTTTACGAGCAGTACTTC. It encodes CASSPRRTSGSSFYEQYF.

V is TRBV6-1 and J is TRBJ2-5, with D possibly matching TRBD1 (6 bases). V lost 8 bases and J 3 bases, leaving 19 bases between the germline ends. This CDR3 has 15 amino acids. Looked up from germline, CDR1 is MNHNS and CDR2 is SASEGT. The CDR3 DNA is TGTGCCAGCTCATGGGGGCAGGGCCTCGAAGAGACCCAGTACTTC. Amino acid sequence: CASSWGQGLEETQYF.

In its sample, this clonotype was seen many times. This chain connects TRBV7-9 to TRBJ2-3, with 7 bases fitting TRBD2. Germline CDR1 is SEHNR and CDR2 is FQNEAQ (reference sequence). This CDR3 contains 18 residues. The trim removed 5 bases at V and 4 bases at J, leaving 18 bases unmatched. The CDR3 sequence is CASSRWIGGGVGADTQYF. As DNA, the CDR3 is TGTGCCAGCAGCCGCTGGATTGGCGGGGGAGTTGGGGCAGATACGCAGTATTTT.

The chain uses TRBV9 and TRBJ1-4; no clear D gene. CDR1 is SGDLS, CDR2 YYNGEE, per germline. Trimming took 3 bases from V and 5 from J, leaving 14 bases between them. There are 15 residues in the CDR3. DNA for the CDR3: TGTGCCAGCAGCGCCGCCGGGATAAACAATGAAAAACTGTTTTTT. Encoded protein: CASSAAGINNEKLFF.

This clonotype occurred many times. V is TRBV30 and J is TRBJ1-5, with D tentatively TRBD1 (6 bases). Germline assignment: CDR1 GTSNPN and CDR2 SVGIG (reference sequence). The CDR3 is made up of 13 amino acids. Trimming left V 4 bases short and J 3 bases short, with 10 bases between. The CDR3 is CAWTRDTNQPQHF. CDR3 DNA sequence: TGTGCCTGGACCCGGGACACCAATCAGCCCCAGCATTTT. Filled out from reference TRBV30 and TRBJ1-5, the complete variable domain reads SQTIHQWPATLVQPVGSPLSLECTVEGTSNPNLYWYRQAAGRGLQLLFYSVGIGQISSEVPQNLSASRPQDRQFILSSKKLLLSDSGFYLCAWTRDTNQPQHFGDGTRLSIL.

This clonotype showed up just a few times. The chain recombines TRBV6-2 or TRBV6-3 with TRBJ2-2; no firm D call. V shed 7 bases and J shed 2 bases, with 11 bases lying between them. This CDR3 spans 14 amino acids. Germline values: CDR1 MNHEY, CDR2 SVGEGT. The CDR3 is CASTPRINTGELFF. The CDR3, as DNA: TGTGCCAGCACCCCGAGGATTAACACCGGGGAGCTGTTTTTT.

This clonotype was detected only a few times. V usage is TRBV6-1 and J usage is TRBJ1-1, with a tentative D call TRBD1 (5 bases). The V gene lost 5 bases and the J gene lost 3 bases, with 10 bases spanning the gap. This CDR3 contains 13 residues. CDR1 and CDR2 from the germline V gene are MNHNS and SASEGT. The CDR3 DNA sequence: TGTGCCAGCAGTACGACAGTTGACACTGAAGCTTTCTTT. Translating gives CASSTTVDTEAFF.

As for this clonotype: This sequence may be a read error, since a much larger clone differs from it by one base. The chain carries TRBV30 and TRBJ1-6, with TRBD1 matching over 8 bases. This CDR3 spans 13 amino acids. Germline-derived CDR1 and CDR2 are GTSNPN and SVGIG (reference sequence). The V segment lost 4 bases and the J segment 9 bases; nucleotides outside the gene matches: 5. The chain's CDR3 is CAWNGQGSSPLHF. CDR3 coding DNA: TGTGCCTGGAACGGACAGGGTAGTTCACCCCTCCACTTT.

This clonotype showed up many times. This chain connects TRBV3-1 to TRBJ2-7; 8 bases are a match to TRBD2. Losses at the gene ends were 1 base for V and 8 bases for J; bases not matched to a gene: 13. In germline, CDR1 is LGHDT, CDR2 YNNKEL (reference sequence). CDR3 length equals 16 residues. The CDR3 spells CASSQAGGGRGVKQYF. The CDR3 nucleotides are TGTGCCAGCAGCCAAGCCGGCGGGGGGAGAGGTGTAAAGCAGTACTTC.

This clonotype has only one observation. The CDR3 sequence: CAISSGANVLTF. CDR3 bases: TGTGCCATCAGTTCTGGGGCCAACGTCCTGACTTTC. The rearrangement uses TRBV10-3 and TRBJ2-6; D unresolved. The length of the CDR3 is 12 residues. The V and J ends lost 5 bases and 1 base respectively, with 0 bases between them. Germline lookup yields CDR1 ENHRY and CDR2 SYGVKD.

The sample holds many counts of this clonotype. The genes are TRBV5-1 and TRBJ2-3; TRBD2 might be the D (6 bases). The CDR3 runs to 14 residues. V was trimmed by 4 bases and J by 3 bases, leaving 12 bases between them. The germline gives CDR1 SGHRS, CDR2 YFSETQ. The CDR3 reads CASSIRGRTDTQYF. In nucleotides, the CDR3 is TGCGCCAGCAGCATCCGGGGGAGGACAGATACGCAGTATTTT.

This chain uses TRBV14 with TRBJ2-3, with TRBD2 matching 8 bases. The J segment lost 5 bases and the V segment lost 4 bases, leaving 8 bases of the junction unmatched. Germline CDR1 reads SGHDN; CDR2 reads FVKESK. There are 15 residues in the CDR3. The CDR3 nucleotides read TGTGCCAGCAGCCCTACTAGCGGAGTTGTAGATACGCAGTATTTT. This encodes CASSPTSGVVDTQYF. Using reference TRBV14 and TRBJ2-3 for the parts outside the CDR3, the full variable domain is EAGVTQFPSHSVIEKGQTVTLRCDPISGHDNLYWYRRVMGKEIKFLLHFVKESKQDESGMPNNRFLAERTGGTYSTLKVQPAELEDSGVYFCASSPTSGVVDTQYFGPGTRLTVL.

The table lists this clonotype with many counts. The gene calls are TRBV7-9 and TRBJ2-1; 7 nucleotides agree with TRBD1. Germline V CDR1 and CDR2: SEHNR, FQNEAQ (reference sequence). The CDR3 sequence is 12 residues long. V lost 5 bases, J lost 8 bases, and 3 bases stayed unmatched. The CDR3 nucleotides are TGTGCCAGCAGCACAGGGGTCGATGAGCAGTTCTTC. Its protein is CASSTGVDEQFF.

The chain recombines TRBV28 with TRBJ2-7; 16 bases agree with TRBD2. Germline CDR1 is MDHEN and CDR2 is SYDVKM. The CDR3 is made up of 17 amino acids. V lost 7 bases, J lost 6 bases, and 12 bases stayed unmatched. In nucleotides, the CDR3 is TGTGCCAGCAACCACACCCCGGGACTAGCGGGAGGGTTCGAGCAGTACTTC. It specifies CASNHTPGLAGGFEQYF.